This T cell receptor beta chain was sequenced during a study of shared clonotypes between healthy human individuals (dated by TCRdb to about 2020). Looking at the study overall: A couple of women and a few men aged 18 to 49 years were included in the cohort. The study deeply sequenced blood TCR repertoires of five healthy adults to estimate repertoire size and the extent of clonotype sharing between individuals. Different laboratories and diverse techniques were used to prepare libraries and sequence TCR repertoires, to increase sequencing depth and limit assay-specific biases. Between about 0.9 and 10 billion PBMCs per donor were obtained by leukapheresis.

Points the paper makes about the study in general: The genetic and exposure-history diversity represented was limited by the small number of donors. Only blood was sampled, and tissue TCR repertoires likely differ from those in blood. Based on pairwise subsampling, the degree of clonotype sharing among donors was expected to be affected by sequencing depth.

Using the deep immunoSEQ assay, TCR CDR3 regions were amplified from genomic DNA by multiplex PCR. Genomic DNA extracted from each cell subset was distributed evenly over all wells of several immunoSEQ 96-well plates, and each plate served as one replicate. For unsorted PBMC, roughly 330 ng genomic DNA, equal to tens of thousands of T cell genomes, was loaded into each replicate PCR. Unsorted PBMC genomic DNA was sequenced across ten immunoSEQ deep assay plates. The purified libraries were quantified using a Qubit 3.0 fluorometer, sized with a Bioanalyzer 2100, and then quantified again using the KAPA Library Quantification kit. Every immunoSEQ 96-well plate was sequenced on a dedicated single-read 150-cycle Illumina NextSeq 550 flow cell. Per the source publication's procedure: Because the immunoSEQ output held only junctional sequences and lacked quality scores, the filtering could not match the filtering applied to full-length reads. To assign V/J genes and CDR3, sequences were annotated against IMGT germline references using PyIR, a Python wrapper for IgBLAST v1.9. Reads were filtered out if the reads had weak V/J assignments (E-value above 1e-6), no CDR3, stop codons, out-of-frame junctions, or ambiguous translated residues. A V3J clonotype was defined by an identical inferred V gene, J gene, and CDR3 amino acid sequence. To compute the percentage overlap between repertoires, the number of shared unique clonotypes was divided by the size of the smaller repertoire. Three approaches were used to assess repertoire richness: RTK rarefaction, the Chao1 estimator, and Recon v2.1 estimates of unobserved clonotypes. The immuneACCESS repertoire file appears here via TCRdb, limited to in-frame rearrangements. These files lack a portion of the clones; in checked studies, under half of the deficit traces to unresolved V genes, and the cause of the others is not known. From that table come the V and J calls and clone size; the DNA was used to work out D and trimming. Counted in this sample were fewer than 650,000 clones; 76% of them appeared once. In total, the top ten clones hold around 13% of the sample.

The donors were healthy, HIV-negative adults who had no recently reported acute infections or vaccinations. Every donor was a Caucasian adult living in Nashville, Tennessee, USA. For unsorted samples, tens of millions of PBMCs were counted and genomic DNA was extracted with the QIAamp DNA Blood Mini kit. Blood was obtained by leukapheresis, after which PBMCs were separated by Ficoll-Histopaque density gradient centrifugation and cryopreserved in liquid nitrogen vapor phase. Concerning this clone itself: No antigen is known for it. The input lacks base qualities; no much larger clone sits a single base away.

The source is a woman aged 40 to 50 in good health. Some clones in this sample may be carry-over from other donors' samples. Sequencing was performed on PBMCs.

The DNA is as follows: TGTGCCAGCAGCAAGGGACTAGCGGGAGCAGATACGCAGTATTTT. Translated, it gives CASSKGLAGADTQYF. The receptor chain draws on TRBV9 and TRBJ2-3; TRBD2 fits 14 bases in the junction. From V the trimming removes 4 bases and from J it removes 4 bases, while the gene matches leave 2 bases of the junction unaccounted for. The CDR3 measures 15 amino acids from cysteine to phenylalanine. This entry keeps only the CDR3 DNA: 45 bases, framed from base 1. Per the germline V gene, SGDLS is the CDR1 and YYNGEE is the CDR2.